This T cell receptor beta chain was recovered during a study of blood T cells in healthy people across ages. Study observations and caveats: Comparison with aged donors showed that long-lived donors had more naive CD4+ cells and higher diversity.

Trimming took off 6 bases at V and 5 bases at J, with 10 bases between the two ends. The CDR3 extends over 12 amino acids. The germline V gene encodes CDR1 MDHEN and CDR2 SYDVKM. Concerning this clonotype itself: Antigen: not known.

Together with a sample-barcoded 5' primer, a J-beta primer mix was included in a second PCR lasting roughly 6 to 12 cycles. TCRdb redid the calling of the 5' RACE reads with MiXCR, one entry per CDR3 protein. Counted here are 800,000 to 1,000,000 distinct CDR3 sequences, about 48% occurring once; the ten biggest clones make up roughly an eighth. Sequenced input: blood. The clonotype comes from a man aged 25 to 40 in good health. The chain joins TRBV28 to TRBJ1-2; D gene ambiguous. DNA for the CDR3: TGTGCCAGCAGCGGAGCCGGTTATGGCTACACCTTC. Amino acid sequence: CASSGAGYGYTF.